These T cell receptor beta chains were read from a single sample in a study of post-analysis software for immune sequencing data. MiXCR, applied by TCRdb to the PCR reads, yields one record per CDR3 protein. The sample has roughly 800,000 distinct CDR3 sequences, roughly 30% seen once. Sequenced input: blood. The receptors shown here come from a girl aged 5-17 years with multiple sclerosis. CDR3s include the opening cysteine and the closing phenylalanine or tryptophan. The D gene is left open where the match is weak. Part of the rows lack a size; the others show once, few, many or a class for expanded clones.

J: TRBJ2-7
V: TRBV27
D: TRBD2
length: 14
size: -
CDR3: CASSLSSGVYEQYF
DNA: TGTGCCAGCAGTTTATCCAGCGGGGTCTACGAGCAGTACTTC

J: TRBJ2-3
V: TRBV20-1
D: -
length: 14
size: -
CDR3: CSARAGAGTDTQYF
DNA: TGCAGTGCTAGAGCGGGGGCGGGGACAGATACGCAGTATTTT

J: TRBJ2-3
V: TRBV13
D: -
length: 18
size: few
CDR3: CASSLLSRRSASTDTQYF
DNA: TGTGCCAGCAGCTTACTTTCACGACGGTCCGCTAGCACAGATACGCAGTATTTT

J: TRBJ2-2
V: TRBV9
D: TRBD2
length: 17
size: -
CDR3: CVSSVEIAGANTGELFF
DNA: TGTGTCAGCAGCGTAGAAATTGCGGGGGCGAACACCGGGGAGCTGTTTTTT

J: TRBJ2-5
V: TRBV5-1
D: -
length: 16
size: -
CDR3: CASSLTPGGADNEQYF
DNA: TGCGCCAGCAGCCTAACCCCCGGGGGCGCAGACAATGAGCAGTACTTC

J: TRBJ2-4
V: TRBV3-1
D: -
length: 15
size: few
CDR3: CASSQGWGAKNIQYF
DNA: TGTGCCAGCAGCCAAGGGTGGGGGGCCAAAAACATTCAGTACTTC

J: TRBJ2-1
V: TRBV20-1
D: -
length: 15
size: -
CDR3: CSAPGDGSEYNEQFF
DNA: TGCAGTGCTCCCGGGGACGGGAGTGAATACAATGAGCAGTTCTTC

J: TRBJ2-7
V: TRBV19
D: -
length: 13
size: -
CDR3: CASSRQIMGEQYF
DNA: TGTGCCAGTAGCCGACAGATCATGGGGGAGCAGTACTTC

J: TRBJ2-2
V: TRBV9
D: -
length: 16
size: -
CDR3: CASSRESSSNTGELFF
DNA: TGTGCCAGCAGCCGCGAGAGCTCTTCGAACACCGGGGAGCTGTTTTTT

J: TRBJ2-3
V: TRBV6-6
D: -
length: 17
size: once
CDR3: CASSSPGTILSTDTQYF
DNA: TGTGCCAGCAGTTCCCCGGGGACAATACTGAGCACAGATACGCAGTATTTT

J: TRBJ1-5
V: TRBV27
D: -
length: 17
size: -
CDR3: CASSFHPGGGSNQPQHF
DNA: TGTGCCAGCAGTTTCCACCCAGGAGGGGGAAGCAATCAGCCCCAGCATTTT

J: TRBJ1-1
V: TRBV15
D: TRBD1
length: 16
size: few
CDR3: CATSRSYGTGNTEAFF
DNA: TGTGCCACCAGCAGGTCCTACGGGACAGGGAACACTGAAGCTTTCTTT

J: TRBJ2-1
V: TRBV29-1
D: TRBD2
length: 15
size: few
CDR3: CSVELLAGNYNEQFF
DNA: TGCAGCGTTGAATTGCTAGCGGGGAACTACAATGAGCAGTTCTTC

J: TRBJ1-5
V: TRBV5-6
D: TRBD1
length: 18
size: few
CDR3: CASSGGQGLRGYNQPQHF
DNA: TGTGCCAGCAGCGGAGGACAGGGGCTCCGGGGTTACAATCAGCCCCAGCATTTT

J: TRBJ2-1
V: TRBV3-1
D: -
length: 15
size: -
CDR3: CASSPVLSSYNEQFF
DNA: TGTGCCAGCAGCCCTGTCTTGAGCTCCTACAATGAGCAGTTCTTC

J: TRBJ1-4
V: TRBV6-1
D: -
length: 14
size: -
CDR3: CAIALSRTNEKLFF
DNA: TGTGCCATCGCTTTGAGTAGGACTAATGAAAAACTGTTTTTT

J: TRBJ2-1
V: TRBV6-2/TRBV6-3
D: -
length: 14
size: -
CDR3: CASSYSIRQETQFF
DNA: TGTGCCAGCAGTTACTCGATCCGGCAAGAGACCCAGTTCTTC

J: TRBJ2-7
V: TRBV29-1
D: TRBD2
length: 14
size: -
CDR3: CSVGVAGVVYEQYF
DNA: TGCAGCGTTGGGGTAGCGGGAGTAGTCTACGAGCAGTACTTC

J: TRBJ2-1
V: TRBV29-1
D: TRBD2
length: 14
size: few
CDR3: CSGSSGGALNEQFF
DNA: TGCAGCGGGAGTAGCGGGGGGGCCCTTAATGAGCAGTTCTTC

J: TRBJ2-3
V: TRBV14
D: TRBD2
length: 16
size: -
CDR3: CASSHGLAGGPDTQYF
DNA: TGTGCCAGCAGCCACGGACTAGCGGGAGGCCCGGATACGCAGTATTTT

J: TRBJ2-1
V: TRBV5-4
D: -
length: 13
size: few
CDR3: CASSFGKQIEQFF
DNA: TGTGCCAGCAGCTTCGGGAAACAGATTGAGCAGTTCTTC

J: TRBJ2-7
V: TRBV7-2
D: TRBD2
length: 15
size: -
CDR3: CASRRSGSAYNEQYF
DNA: TGTGCCAGCAGACGAAGCGGGAGTGCCTACAATGAGCAGTACTTC

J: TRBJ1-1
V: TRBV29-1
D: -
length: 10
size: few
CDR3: CSAGGTEAFF
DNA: TGCAGCGCTGGGGGCACTGAAGCTTTCTTT

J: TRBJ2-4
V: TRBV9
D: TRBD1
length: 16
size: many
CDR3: CASSVGSGTGLNIQYF
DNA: TGTGCCAGCAGCGTAGGATCCGGGACAGGTCTAAACATTCAGTACTTC

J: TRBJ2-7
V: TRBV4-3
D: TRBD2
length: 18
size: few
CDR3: CASSQVTGTSGPWGEQYF
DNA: TGCGCCAGCAGCCAAGTCACCGGAACTAGCGGGCCCTGGGGAGAGCAGTACTTC

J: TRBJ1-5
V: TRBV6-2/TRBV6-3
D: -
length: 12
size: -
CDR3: CASSYASGTQHF
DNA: TGTGCCAGCAGTTACGCGTCAGGGACCCAGCATTTT

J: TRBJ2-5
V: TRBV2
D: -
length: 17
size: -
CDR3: CASRPGLGQALQETQYF
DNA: TGTGCCAGCAGGCCGGGTTTGGGGCAGGCTCTCCAAGAGACCCAGTACTTC

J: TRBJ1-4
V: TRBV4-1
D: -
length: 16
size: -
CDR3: CASSQDSNVANEKLFF
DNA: TGCGCCAGCAGCCAAGATAGTAACGTTGCTAATGAAAAACTGTTTTTT

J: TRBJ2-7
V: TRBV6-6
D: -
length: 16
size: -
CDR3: CASHPTTSLNPYEQYF
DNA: TGTGCCAGTCATCCGACAACAAGCCTGAATCCCTACGAGCAGTACTTC

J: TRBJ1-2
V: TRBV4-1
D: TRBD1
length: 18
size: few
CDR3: CASSQAEGSGTGVSGYTF
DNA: TGCGCCAGCAGCCAAGCAGAAGGCTCCGGGACAGGGGTTTCTGGCTACACCTTC